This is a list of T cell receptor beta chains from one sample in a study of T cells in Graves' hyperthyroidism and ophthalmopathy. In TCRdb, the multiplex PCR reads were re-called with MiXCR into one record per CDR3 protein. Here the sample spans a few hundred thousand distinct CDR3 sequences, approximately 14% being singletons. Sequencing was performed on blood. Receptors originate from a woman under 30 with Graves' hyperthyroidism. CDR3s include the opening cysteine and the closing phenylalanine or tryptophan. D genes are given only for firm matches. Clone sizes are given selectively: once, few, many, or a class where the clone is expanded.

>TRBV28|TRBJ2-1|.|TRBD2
CASSLMRGSNEQFF
TGTGCCAGCAGTTTAATGCGGGGGAGCAATGAGCAGTTCTTC
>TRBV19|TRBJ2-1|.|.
CASMMDDYNEQFF
TGTGCCAGTATGATGGACGACTACAATGAGCAGTTCTTC
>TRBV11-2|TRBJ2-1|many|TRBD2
CASSGRTSGADEQFF
TGTGCCAGCAGCGGAAGGACTAGCGGGGCCGATGAGCAGTTCTTC
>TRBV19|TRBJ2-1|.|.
CASSIRGRGEYNEQFF
TGTGCCAGTAGTATACGTGGCAGGGGCGAATACAATGAGCAGTTCTTC
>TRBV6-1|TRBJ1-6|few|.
CASSEALGNSSPLHF
TGTGCCAGCAGTGAAGCTCTGGGGAACAGTTCACCCCTCCACTTT
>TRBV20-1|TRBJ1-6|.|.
CSAVGGVGSPLHF
TGCAGTGCTGTCGGAGGGGTTGGGTCACCCCTCCACTTT
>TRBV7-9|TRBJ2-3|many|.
CASSLRSSGTDTQYF
TGTGCCAGCAGCTTAAGGAGTAGCGGCACAGATACGCAGTATTTT
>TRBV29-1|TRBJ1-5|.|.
CSVVAGIGNQPQHF
TGCAGCGTTGTAGCAGGAATTGGGAATCAGCCCCAGCATTTT
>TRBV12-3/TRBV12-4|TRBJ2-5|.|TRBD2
CASRLAGYAETQYF
TGTGCCAGCAGACTAGCGGGGTATGCAGAGACCCAGTACTTC
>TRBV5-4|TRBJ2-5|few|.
CASSPAGGERETQYF
TGTGCCAGCAGCCCCGCCGGGGGAGAGAGGGAGACCCAGTACTTC
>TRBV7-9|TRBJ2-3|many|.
CASSLGRTPLLTDTQYF
TGTGCCAGCAGCTTGGGAAGGACACCCTTACTGACGGATACGCAGTATTTT
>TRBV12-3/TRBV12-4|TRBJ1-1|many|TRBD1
CASSQQGGRRAEAFF
TGTGCCAGCAGCCAGCAGGGGGGGAGAAGGGCTGAAGCTTTCTTT
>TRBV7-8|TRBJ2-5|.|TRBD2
CASSQNRLAIRGRQETQYF
TGTGCCAGCAGCCAAAACAGACTAGCGATTAGGGGAAGGCAAGAGACCCAGTACTTC
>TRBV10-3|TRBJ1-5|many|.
CAISGRGQPQHF
TGTGCCATCAGTGGGAGGGGGCAGCCCCAGCATTTT
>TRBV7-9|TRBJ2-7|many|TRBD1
CASSHRAPGQGTYEQYF
TGTGCCAGCAGCCATAGGGCCCCGGGACAGGGGACCTACGAGCAGTACTTC
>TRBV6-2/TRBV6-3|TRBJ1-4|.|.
CASSYSRGGYNEKLFF
TGTGCCAGCAGTTACTCGAGGGGAGGGTACAATGAAAAACTGTTTTTT
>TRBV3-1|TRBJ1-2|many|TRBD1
CASSQDRGQGIYGYTF
TGTGCCAGCAGCCAAGATCGGGGACAGGGAATTTATGGCTACACCTTC
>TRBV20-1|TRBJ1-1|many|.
CSAREPNRNTEAFF
TGCAGTGCTAGAGAGCCAAACAGGAACACTGAAGCTTTCTTT
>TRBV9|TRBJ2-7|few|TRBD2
CASSAGTSGKYEQYF
TGTGCCAGCAGCGCCGGGACTAGCGGGAAGTACGAGCAGTACTTC
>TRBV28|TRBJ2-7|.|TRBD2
CASISSTSGSHEQYF
TGTGCCAGCATTTCATCGACTAGCGGGAGCCACGAGCAGTACTTC
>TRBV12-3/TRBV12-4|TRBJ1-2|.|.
CASSFRDTYNYGYTF
TGTGCCAGCAGTTTCCGTGACACCTATAACTATGGCTACACCTTC
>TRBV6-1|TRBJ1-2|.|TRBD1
CASSVDRARGYTF
TGTGCCAGCAGTGTCGACAGGGCGCGCGGCTACACCTTC
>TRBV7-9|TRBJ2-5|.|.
CASKEGDRGETQYF
TGTGCCAGCAAGGAGGGGGACCGGGGAGAGACCCAGTACTTC
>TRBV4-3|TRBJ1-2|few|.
CASSQEGQGPDYGYTF
TGCGCCAGCAGCCAAGAAGGGCAGGGCCCCGACTATGGCTACACCTTC
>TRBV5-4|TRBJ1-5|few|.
CASSSGPYEQPQHF
TGTGCCAGCAGCTCCGGGCCGTATGAACAGCCCCAGCATTTT
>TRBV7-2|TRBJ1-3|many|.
CASSSRGASGNTIYF
TGTGCCAGCAGCTCCAGGGGAGCCTCTGGAAACACCATATATTTT
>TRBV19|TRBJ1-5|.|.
CASKGAGNQPQHF
TGTGCCAGTAAAGGTGCGGGCAATCAGCCCCAGCATTTT
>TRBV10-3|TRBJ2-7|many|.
CAISESVRQRTYEQYF
TGTGCCATCAGTGAGTCGGTCAGACAACGCACCTACGAGCAGTACTTC
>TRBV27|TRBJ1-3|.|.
CASSLIGHSGNTIYF
TGTGCCAGCAGTTTAATCGGCCACTCTGGAAACACCATATATTTT
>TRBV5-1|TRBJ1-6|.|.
CASSLLGENSPLHF
TGCGCCAGCAGCTTGTTAGGGGAGAATTCACCCCTCCACTTT
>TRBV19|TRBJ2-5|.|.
CASSIKSLKGTAQSF
TGTGCCAGTAGTATTAAATCGTTGAAAGGGACGGCCCAATCCTTC
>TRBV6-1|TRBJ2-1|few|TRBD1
CASSITGGSYNEQFF
TGTGCCAGCAGCATTACAGGGGGGTCCTACAATGAGCAGTTCTTC
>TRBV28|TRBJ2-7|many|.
CASSHGQESSYEQYF
TGTGCCAGCAGCCATGGGCAGGAGAGCTCCTACGAGCAGTACTTC
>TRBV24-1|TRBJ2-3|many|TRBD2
CATRGTAGGRPDTQYF
TGTGCCACCAGGGGGACCGCCGGGGGGAGACCAGATACGCAGTATTTT